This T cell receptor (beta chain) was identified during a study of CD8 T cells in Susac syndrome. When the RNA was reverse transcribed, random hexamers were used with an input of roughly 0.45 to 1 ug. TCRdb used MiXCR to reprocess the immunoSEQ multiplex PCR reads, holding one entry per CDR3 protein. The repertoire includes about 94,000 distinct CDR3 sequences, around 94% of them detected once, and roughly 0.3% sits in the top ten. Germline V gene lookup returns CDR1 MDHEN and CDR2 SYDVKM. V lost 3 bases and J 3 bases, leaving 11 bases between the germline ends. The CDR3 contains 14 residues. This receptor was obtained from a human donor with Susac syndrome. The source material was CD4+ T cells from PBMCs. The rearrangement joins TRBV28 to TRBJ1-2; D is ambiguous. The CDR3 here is CASSFSRPDYGYTF. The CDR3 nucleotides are TGTGCCAGCAGTTTCAGTCGGCCAGACTATGGCTACACCTTC.